The sequence of this T cell receptor (beta chain) was determined in a study of shared clonotypes between healthy human individuals. Overall study context: Sampling drew on donors who were two women and a few men aged 18 to 49.

General study points: It was observed that 5% to 6.5% of naive CD4 clonotypes were shared across four donors.

As handled by the study authors: As immunoSEQ supplied junction-only sequences (without quality scores), filtering differed. Profiling relied on immunoSEQ multiplex PCR, and the TCRdb table lists in-frame clones only, not all of them. V and J calls and clone size are as listed in that table; D and trimming were resolved from the DNA. The sample includes around 1,000,000 clones, roughly 77% of them seen just once. This clone was seen a handful of times. Its antigen is undetermined. Sequenced material: memory CD4+ T cells from PBMCs. Documented subset: CD45RA-negative fraction. This clonotype originated in a man aged 18 to 30 in good health. Some clones in this sample may be carry-over from other donors' samples.

The chain's CDR3 is CSGAHTLNTEAFF. The CDR3 region has the DNA TGCAGCGGTGCCCACACCTTGAACACTGAAGCTTTCTTT. This chain connects TRBV29-1 to TRBJ1-1, with D unclear. CDR1 is SQVTM, CDR2 ANQGSEA, per germline. The CDR3 consists of 13 residues. V lost 7 bases and J 0 bases, leaving 12 bases between the germline ends. The full variable domain, rest sourced from reference TRBV29-1 and TRBJ1-1, is SAVISQKPSRDICQRGTSLTIQCQVDSQVTMMFWYRQQPGQSLTLIATANQGSEATYESGFVIDKFPISRPNLTFSTLTVSNMSPEDSSIYLCSGAHTLNTEAFFGQGTRLTVV.